The 18 T cell receptor beta chains below all came from one sample that was sequenced in a study of shared clonotypes between healthy human individuals. The repertoire was sequenced with immunoSEQ multiplex PCR; TCRdb's copy has only in-frame clones and lacks some. The sample includes around 1.9 million clones, about 92% seen only once; the top ten take 1.5% to 2%. Naive CD8 cells lacked CD45RO and underwent positive selection for CCR7, leaving out terminally differentiated effector memory CD45RA+ cells. The specimen was naive CD8+ T cells from PBMCs. The receptors originated from a man between 18 and 35 years old in good health. Some clones in this sample may be carry-over from other donors' samples.

The chain has TRBV19 and TRBJ2-1; D perhaps matches TRBD1 (6 bases). Trimming cost V 1 base and J 3 bases, with 13 bases left between them. Germline V gene data show CDR1 as LNHDA and CDR2 as SQIVND (reference sequence). The CDR3 length is 16 residues. The CDR3 nucleotides are TGTGCCAGTAGTATAGGGCCAGGGGTAAACTACAATGAGCAGTTCTTC. Its protein product is CASSIGPGVNYNEQFF.

The chain employs TRBV6-4 and TRBJ1-5; weak D call: TRBD1 (5 bases). Germline V lookup: CDR1 MRHNA, CDR2 SNTAGT. The CDR3 sequence is 17 residues long. The V and J ends lost 0 bases and 0 bases respectively, with 12 bases between them. CDR3 loop: CASSDSLWGSSNQPQHF. DNA of the CDR3: TGTGCCAGCAGTGACTCGTTATGGGGCTCTAGCAATCAGCCCCAGCATTTT.

This clone has only a few counts. CDR3 nucleotides: TGTGCCAGCAGTTTGGGGGAAGGCATGGACTATGGCTACACCTTC. Its protein product is CASSLGEGMDYGYTF. This chain uses TRBV28 with TRBJ1-2; perhaps TRBD1 as D (5 bases). Trimming shortened V by 3 bases and J by 3 bases, and 14 bases separated the two germline ends. There are 15 residues in the CDR3. The V gene's germline CDR1 is MDHEN and CDR2 SYDVKM.

The chain has TRBV15 and TRBJ2-5; no clear D. The CDR3 is 15 amino acids. Trimming stripped 3 bases from V and 5 bases from J, with 16 bases between. Looked up from germline, CDR1 is LNHNV and CDR2 is YYDKDF (reference sequence). The CDR3 protein is CATSREGEERETQYF. CDR3 DNA: TGTGCCACCAGCAGGGAAGGAGAGGAGAGGGAGACCCAGTACTTC.

V usage is TRBV27 and J usage is TRBJ2-1; D is ambiguous. Germline V CDR1 and CDR2: MNHEY, SMNVEV (reference sequence). This CDR3 spans 15 amino acids. Trimming took 6 bases from V and 4 from J, leaving 16 bases between them. The CDR3 nucleotides are TGTGCCAGCAGCCTAGGCACGCCGAATTACAATGAGCAGTTCTTC. Protein sequence: CASSLGTPNYNEQFF.

This clone was seen a single time. The V gene is TRBV6-5, the J gene TRBJ2-3, with 8 nucleotides matching TRBD2. Germline V gene sequence: CDR1 MNHEY, CDR2 SVGAGI. The V segment lost 2 bases and the J segment 0 bases; nucleotides outside the gene matches: 4. This CDR3 is built from 16 residues. The CDR3 coding sequence is TGTGCCAGCAGTTACAAGCGGGAGTGGAGCACAGATACGCAGTATTTT. Its translation: CASSYKREWSTDTQYF.

This chain connects TRBV11-2 to TRBJ2-7, with D possibly TRBD1 on 6 matching bases. Between the trimmed V and J ends, which lost 6 bases and 2 bases, there was a span of 23 bases. Germline lookup yields CDR1 SGHAT and CDR2 FQNNGV. The CDR3 is made up of 17 amino acids. The CDR3 region is CASRQGLLGQGPYEQYF. The DNA for the CDR3 is TGTGCCAGCAGGCAGGGGCTGTTGGGCCAGGGCCCCTACGAGCAGTACTTC.

The rearrangement joins TRBV28 to TRBJ1-3; 7 nucleotides match TRBD1. Per germline, CDR1 MDHEN and CDR2 SYDVKM. CDR3 length: 16 residues. The DNA of the CDR3 is TGTGAAACAAAGAAGAGACAGGGCTCCTCTGGAAACACCATATATTTT. This sequence encodes CETKKRQGSSGNTIYF.

This chain links TRBV30 with TRBJ1-1; the match to TRBD1 covers 9 bases. With V trimmed by 2 bases and J by 4 bases, 17 bases remained unmatched. This CDR3 region has 18 residues. Germline CDR1 is GTSNPN and CDR2 is SVGIG (reference sequence). The chain's CDR3 is CAWSCPRPRDRDGTEAFF. The CDR3 DNA reads as TGTGCCTGGAGTTGCCCCCGACCCCGGGACAGGGACGGCACTGAAGCTTTCTTT.

The CDR3 reads CASSLGGNIDQPQHF. The CDR3 bases are TGTGCCAGCAGCTTAGGGGGGAATATCGATCAGCCCCAGCATTTT. The chain uses TRBV7-2 and TRBJ1-5, with a tentative D call TRBD1 (5 bases). V was clipped by 1 base and J by 5 bases, with 12 bases between them. The CDR3 runs to 15 residues. The germline gives CDR1 SGHTA, CDR2 FQGNSA.

The chain carries TRBV6-5 and TRBJ2-1, with TRBD1 identical over 11 bases. With V trimmed by 5 bases and J by 8 bases, 5 bases remained unmatched. Germline V gene lookup returns CDR1 MNHEY and CDR2 SVGAGI. The CDR3 consists of 14 residues. CDR3: CASSTGQGDHEQFF. The CDR3 DNA follows: TGTGCCAGCAGTACGGGACAGGGGGACCATGAGCAGTTCTTC.

The CDR3 sequence: CASSWFPNTGELFF. Here the CDR3 DNA reads TGCGCCAGCAGTTGGTTTCCGAACACCGGGGAGCTGTTTTTT. This chain uses TRBV5-1 with TRBJ2-2; D is undetermined. The CDR3 loop spans 14 amino acids. Germline lookup yields CDR1 SGHRS and CDR2 YFSETQ. Trimming left V 5 bases short and J 0 bases short, with 8 bases between.

The V and J genes are TRBV4-1 and TRBJ2-1, with 9 bases fitting TRBD2. CDR3 length equals 14 residues. Germline CDR1 reads MGHRA; CDR2 reads YSYEKL. V lost 4 bases, J lost 5 bases, and 3 bases stayed unmatched. The CDR3 reads CASSLLAGNNEQFF. CDR3 DNA sequence: TGCGCCAGCAGCCTGCTAGCGGGGAACAATGAGCAGTTCTTC.

As concerns this clone: The junction does not match germline at one end; this may be a read error. The V call is TRBV7-4, the J call TRBJ2-7, with TRBD2 matching over 12 bases. Germline-derived CDR1 and CDR2 are SGHVT and SQSDAQ. This CDR3 is built from 15 residues. In DNA form, the CDR3 reads TGTGCCAGCAGCCCCTGGACTAGCGGGACTCCGATAGGCGACTTC. It is translated as CASSPWTSGTPIGDF.

This chain connects TRBV5-4 to TRBJ2-7; D not resolved. CDR3 size: 12 residues. The germline V gene has CDR1 SGHNT and CDR2 YYREEE (reference sequence). Trimming removed 4 bases at V and 6 bases at J, with 11 bases between. CDR3 coding DNA: TGTGCCAGCAGCCCCCTCTCGGGCGAGCAGTACTTC. This gives the protein CASSPLSGEQYF. Supplemented by reference TRBV5-4 and TRBJ2-7, the full variable domain reads ETGVTQSPTHLIKTRGQQVTLRCSSQSGHNTVSWYQQALGQGPQFIFQYYREEENGRGNFPPRFSGLQFPNYSSELNVNALELDDSALYLCASSPLSGEQYFGPGTRLTVT.

V and J are TRBV27 and TRBJ2-2; possibly TRBD1 for D (5 bases). The CDR3 runs 16 residues. V lost 6 bases, J lost 2 bases, and 16 bases lay in between. Germline CDR1 and CDR2: MNHEY and SMNVEV (reference sequence). The CDR3 DNA reads TGTGCCAGCAGGCCGACTTGGGGCCGAAACACCGGGGAGCTGTTTTTT. This translates into CASRPTWGRNTGELFF.

The chain combines TRBV9 with TRBJ2-2, with D tentatively TRBD1 (5 bases). Trimming pared 10 bases from V and 3 bases from J, leaving 16 bases between. The CDR3 has 14 amino acids. The germline gives CDR1 SGDLS, CDR2 YYNGEE. CDR3 DNA: TGTGCCGGTTCAAGGGGCCCGGACACCGGGGAGCTGTTTTTT. It codes for CAGSRGPDTGELFF.

The chain links TRBV19 to TRBJ1-3; a possible D gene is TRBD1 (5 bases). From germline, CDR1 is LNHDA and CDR2 SQIVND (reference sequence). This CDR3 has 14 amino acids. V was trimmed by 5 bases and J by 4 bases, leaving 12 bases between them. This CDR3 is CASSPGTIGNTIYF. As DNA, the CDR3 is TGTGCCAGTAGTCCCGGGACTATAGGAAACACCATATATTTT. The variable domain in full, completed from reference TRBV19 and TRBJ1-3, reads DGGITQSPKYLFRKEGQNVTLSCEQNLNHDAMYWYRQDPGQGLRLIYYSQIVNDFQKGDIAEGYSVSREKKESFPLTVTSAQKNPTAFYLCASSPGTIGNTIYFGEGSWLTVV.